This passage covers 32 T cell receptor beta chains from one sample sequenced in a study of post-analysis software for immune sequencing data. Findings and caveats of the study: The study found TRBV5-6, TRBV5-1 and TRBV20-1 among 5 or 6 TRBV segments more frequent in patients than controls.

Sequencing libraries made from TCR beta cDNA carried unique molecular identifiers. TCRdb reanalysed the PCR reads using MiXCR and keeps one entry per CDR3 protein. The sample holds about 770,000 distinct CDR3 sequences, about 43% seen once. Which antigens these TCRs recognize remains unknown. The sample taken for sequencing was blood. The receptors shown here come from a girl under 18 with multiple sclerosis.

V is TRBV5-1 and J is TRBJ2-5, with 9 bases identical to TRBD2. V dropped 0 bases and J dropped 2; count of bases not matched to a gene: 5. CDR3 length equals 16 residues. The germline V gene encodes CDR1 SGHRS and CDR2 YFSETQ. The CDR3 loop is CASSLEGLATQETQYF. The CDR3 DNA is TGCGCCAGCAGCTTGGAAGGACTAGCGACACAAGAGACCCAGTACTTC. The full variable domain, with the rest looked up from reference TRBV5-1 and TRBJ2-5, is KAGVTQTPRYLIKTRGQQVTLSCSPISGHRSVSWYQQTPGQGLQFLFEYFSETQRNKGNFPGRFSGRQFSNSRSEMNVSTLELGDSALYLCASSLEGLATQETQYFGPGTRLLVL.

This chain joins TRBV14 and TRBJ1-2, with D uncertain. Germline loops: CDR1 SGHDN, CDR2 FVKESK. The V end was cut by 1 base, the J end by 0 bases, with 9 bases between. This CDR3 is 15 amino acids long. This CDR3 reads CASSQGVATNYGYTF. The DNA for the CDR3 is TGTGCCAGCAGCCAAGGGGTGGCGACTAACTATGGCTACACCTTC.

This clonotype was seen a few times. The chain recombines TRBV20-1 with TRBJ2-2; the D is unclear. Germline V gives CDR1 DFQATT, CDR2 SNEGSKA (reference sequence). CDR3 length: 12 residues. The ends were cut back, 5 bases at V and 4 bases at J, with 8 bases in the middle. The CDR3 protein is CSAQVGTGELFF. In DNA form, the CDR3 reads TGCAGTGCTCAGGTCGGCACCGGGGAGCTGTTTTTT.

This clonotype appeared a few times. The CDR3 nucleotides read TGTGCCATCAGTGATCGATTAGCGGGATTTAACAATGAGCAGTTCTTC. It translates to CAISDRLAGFNNEQFF. The gene calls are TRBV10-3 and TRBJ2-1; 8 nucleotides line up with TRBD2. V dropped 3 bases and J dropped 5; count of bases not matched to a gene: 9. The CDR3 covers 16 residues. Per the germline V gene, CDR1 is ENHRY and CDR2 is SYGVKD.

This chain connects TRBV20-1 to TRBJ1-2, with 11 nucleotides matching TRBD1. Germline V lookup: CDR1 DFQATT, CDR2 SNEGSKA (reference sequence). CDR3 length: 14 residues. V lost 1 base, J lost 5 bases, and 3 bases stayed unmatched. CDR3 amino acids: CSARVGDRGYGYTF. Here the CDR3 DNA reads TGCAGTGCTAGAGTTGGGGACAGGGGGTATGGCTACACCTTC.

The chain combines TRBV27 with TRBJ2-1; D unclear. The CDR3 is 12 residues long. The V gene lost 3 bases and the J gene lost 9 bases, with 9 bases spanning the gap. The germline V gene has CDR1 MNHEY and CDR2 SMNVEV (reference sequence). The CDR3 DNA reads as TGTGCCAGCAGTTTGAAAAGGAGTGAGCAGTTCTTC. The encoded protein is CASSLKRSEQFF.

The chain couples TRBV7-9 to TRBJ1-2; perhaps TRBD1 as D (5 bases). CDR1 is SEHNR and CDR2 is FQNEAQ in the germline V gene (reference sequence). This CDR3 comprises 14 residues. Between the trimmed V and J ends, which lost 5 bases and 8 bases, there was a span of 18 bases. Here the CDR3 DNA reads TGTGCCAGCAGCCCCCCATCGGGGGAGAGGGGCTACACCTTC. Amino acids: CASSPPSGERGYTF.

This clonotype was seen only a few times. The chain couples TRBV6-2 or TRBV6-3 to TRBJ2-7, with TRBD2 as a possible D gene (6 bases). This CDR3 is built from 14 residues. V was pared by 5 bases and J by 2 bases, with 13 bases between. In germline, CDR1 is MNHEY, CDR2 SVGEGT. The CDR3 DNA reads TGTGCCAGCAGTCACAAGGGACTGGCCTACGAGCAGTACTTC. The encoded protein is CASSHKGLAYEQYF.

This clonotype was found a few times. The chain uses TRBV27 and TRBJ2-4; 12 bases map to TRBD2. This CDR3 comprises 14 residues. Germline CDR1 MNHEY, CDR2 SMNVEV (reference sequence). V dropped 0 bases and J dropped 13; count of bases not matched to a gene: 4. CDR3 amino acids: CASSLSTSGRPQYF. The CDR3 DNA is TGTGCCAGCAGTTTATCTACTAGCGGGAGGCCCCAGTACTTC.

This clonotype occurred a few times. The CDR3 nucleotides are TGCGCCAGCAGCGCACAGGGCGGCCAAGAGACCCAGTACTTC. It codes for CASSAQGGQETQYF. This chain links TRBV5-1 with TRBJ2-5; D possibly corresponds to TRBD1 (6 bases). The CDR3 runs to 14 residues. Trimming left V 4 bases short and J 1 base short, with 11 bases between. CDR1 and CDR2 from the germline V gene are SGHRS and YFSETQ.

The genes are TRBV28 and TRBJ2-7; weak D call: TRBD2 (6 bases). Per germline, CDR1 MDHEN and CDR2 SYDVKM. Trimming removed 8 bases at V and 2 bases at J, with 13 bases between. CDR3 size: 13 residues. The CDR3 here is CASGGLAPYEQYF. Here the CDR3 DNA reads TGTGCCAGCGGAGGGCTAGCGCCCTACGAGCAGTACTTC.

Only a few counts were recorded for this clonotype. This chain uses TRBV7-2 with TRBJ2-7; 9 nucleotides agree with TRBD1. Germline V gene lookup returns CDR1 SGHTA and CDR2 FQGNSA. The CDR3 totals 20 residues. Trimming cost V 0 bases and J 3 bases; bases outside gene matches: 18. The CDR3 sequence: CASSLADYRGLGANNYEQYF. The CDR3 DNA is TGTGCCAGCAGCTTAGCTGATTACAGGGGGCTCGGGGCTAACAACTACGAGCAGTACTTC.

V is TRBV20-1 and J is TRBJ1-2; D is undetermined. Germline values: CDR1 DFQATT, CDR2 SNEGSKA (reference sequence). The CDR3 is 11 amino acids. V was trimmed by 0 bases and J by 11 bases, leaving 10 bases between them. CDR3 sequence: CSARERGPYTF. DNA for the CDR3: TGCAGTGCTAGAGAGAGAGGGCCGTACACCTTC.

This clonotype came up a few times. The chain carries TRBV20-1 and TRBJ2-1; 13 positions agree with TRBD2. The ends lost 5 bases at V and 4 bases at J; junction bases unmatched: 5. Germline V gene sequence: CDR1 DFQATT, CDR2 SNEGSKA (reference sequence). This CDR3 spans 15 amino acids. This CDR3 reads CSAGTSGTTYNEQFF. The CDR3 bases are TGCAGTGCTGGGACTAGCGGGACGACTTACAATGAGCAGTTCTTC.

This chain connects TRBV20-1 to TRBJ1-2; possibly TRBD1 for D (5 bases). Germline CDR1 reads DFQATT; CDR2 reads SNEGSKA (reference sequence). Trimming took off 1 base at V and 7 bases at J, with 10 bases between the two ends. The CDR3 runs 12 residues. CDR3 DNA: TGCAGTGCTAGAGCCCAGGGAGGTGGCTACACCTTC. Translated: CSARAQGGGYTF.

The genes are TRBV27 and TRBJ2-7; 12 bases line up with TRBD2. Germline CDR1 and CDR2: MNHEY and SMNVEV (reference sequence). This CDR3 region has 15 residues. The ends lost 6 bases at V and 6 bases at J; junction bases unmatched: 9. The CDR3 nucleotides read TGTGCCAGCAGCTTGACTAGCGGGAGATCTTCCGAGCAGTACTTC. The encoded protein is CASSLTSGRSSEQYF.

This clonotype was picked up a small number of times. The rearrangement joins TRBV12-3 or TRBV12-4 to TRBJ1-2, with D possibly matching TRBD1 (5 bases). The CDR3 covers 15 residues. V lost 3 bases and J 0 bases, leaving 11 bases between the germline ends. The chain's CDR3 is CASSLVTEANYGYTF. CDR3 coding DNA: TGTGCCAGCAGTTTGGTGACAGAAGCTAACTATGGCTACACCTTC.

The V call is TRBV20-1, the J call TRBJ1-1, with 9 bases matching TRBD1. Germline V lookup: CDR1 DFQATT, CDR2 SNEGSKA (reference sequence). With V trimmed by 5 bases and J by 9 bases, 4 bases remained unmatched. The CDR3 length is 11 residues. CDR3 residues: CSAGYRGQAFF. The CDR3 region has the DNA TGCAGTGCTGGCTACAGGGGGCAAGCTTTCTTT.

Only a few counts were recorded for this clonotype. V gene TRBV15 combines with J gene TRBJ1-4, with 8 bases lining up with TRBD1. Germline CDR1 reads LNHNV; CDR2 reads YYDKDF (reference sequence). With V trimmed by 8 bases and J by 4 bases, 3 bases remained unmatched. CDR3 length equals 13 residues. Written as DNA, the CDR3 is TGTGCCACCGGGACAGGACTTAATGAAAAACTGTTTTTT. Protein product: CATGTGLNEKLFF. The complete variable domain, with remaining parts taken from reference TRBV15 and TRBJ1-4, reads DAMVIQNPRYQVTQFGKPVTLSCSQTLNHNVMYWYQQKSSQAPKLLFHYYDKDFNNEADTPDNFQSRRPNTSFCFLDIRSPGLGDTAMYLCATGTGLNEKLFFGSGTQLSVL.

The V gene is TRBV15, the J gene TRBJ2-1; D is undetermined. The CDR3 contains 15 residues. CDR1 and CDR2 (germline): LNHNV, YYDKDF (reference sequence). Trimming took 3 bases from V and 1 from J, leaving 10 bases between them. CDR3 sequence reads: CATSSRKNSYNEQFF. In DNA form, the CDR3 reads TGTGCCACCAGCAGTCGGAAGAATTCCTACAATGAGCAGTTCTTC.

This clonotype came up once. The CDR3: CASRIVTGTANYGYTF. The CDR3 DNA reads TGTGCCAGCAGAATCGTGACCGGGACCGCTAACTATGGCTACACCTTC. This sequence joins TRBV27 and TRBJ1-2, with a possible D match to TRBD1 (5 bases). Germline-derived CDR1 and CDR2 are MNHEY and SMNVEV (reference sequence). The CDR3 loop spans 16 amino acids. Trimming stripped 6 bases from V and 0 bases from J, with 17 bases between.

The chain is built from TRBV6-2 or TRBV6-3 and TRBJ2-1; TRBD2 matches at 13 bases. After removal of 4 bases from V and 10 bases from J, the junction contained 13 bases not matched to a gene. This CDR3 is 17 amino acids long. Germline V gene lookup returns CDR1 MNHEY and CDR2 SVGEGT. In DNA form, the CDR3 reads TGTGCCAGCAGTTCAGGGACTAGCGGGAATCGGCGAACCGAGCAGTTCTTC. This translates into CASSSGTSGNRRTEQFF.

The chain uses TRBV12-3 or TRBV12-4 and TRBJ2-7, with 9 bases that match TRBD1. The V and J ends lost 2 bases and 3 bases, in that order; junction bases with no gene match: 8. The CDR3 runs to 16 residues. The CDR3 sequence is CASSLPDRDRVYEQYF. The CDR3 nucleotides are TGTGCCAGCAGTTTACCTGATAGGGACAGGGTCTACGAGCAGTACTTC.

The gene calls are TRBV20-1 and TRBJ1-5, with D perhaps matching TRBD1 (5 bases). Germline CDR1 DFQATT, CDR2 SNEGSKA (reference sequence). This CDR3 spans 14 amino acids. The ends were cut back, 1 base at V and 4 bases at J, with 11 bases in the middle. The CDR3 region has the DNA TGCAGTGCTAGAGCAAGGGGCCGTAATCAGCCCCAGCATTTT. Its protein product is CSARARGRNQPQHF.

CDR3 DNA sequence: TGTGCCGGACGTATAGGGAACGAGCAGTACTTC. Amino acid sequence: CAGRIGNEQYF. This chain connects TRBV6-5 to TRBJ2-4; D is unresolved. The J call may be wrong; the DNA end is better matched by TRBJ2-7. CDR3 size: 11 residues. The germline V gene encodes CDR1 MNHEY and CDR2 SVGAGI.

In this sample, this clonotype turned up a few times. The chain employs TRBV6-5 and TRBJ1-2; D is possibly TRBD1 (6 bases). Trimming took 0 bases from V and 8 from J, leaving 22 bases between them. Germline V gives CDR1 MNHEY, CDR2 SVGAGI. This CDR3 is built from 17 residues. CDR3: CASSYSIQGGKTRGYTF. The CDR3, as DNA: TGTGCCAGCAGTTACTCGATACAGGGCGGAAAAACTAGGGGCTACACCTTC.

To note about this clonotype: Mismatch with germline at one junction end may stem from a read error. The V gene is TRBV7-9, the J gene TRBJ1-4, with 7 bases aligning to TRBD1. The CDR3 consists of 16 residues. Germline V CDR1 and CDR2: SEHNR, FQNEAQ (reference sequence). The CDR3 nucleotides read TGTGCCAGCAGTCAAGGCGACAGGGATCCTAATGAAAAACGGTTTTTT. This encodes CASSQGDRDPNEKRFF. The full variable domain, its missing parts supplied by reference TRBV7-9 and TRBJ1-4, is DTGVSQNPRHKITKRGQNVTFRCDPISEHNRLYWYRQTLGQGPEFLTYFQNEAQLEKSRLLSDRFSAERPKGSFSTLEIQRTEQGDSAMYLCASSQGDRDPNEKRFFGSGTQLSVL.

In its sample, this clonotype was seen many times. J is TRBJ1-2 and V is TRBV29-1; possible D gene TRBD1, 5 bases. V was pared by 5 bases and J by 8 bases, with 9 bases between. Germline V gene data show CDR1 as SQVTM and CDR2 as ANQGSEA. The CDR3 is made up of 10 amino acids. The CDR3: CSVRGEGYTF. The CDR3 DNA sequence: TGCAGCGTTAGAGGGGAGGGCTACACCTTC.

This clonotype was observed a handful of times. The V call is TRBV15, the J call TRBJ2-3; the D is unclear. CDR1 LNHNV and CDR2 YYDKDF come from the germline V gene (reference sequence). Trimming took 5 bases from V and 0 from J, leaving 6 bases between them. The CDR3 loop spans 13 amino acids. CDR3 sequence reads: CATSGISTDTQYF. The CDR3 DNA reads TGTGCCACCAGCGGCATTAGCACAGATACGCAGTATTTT.

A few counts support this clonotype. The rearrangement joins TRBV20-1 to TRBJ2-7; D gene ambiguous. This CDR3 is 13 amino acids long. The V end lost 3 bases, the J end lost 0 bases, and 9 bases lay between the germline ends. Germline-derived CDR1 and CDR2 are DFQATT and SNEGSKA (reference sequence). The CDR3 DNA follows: TGCAGTGCTAGGAGGACCCTCTCCTACGAGCAGTACTTC. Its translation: CSARRTLSYEQYF.

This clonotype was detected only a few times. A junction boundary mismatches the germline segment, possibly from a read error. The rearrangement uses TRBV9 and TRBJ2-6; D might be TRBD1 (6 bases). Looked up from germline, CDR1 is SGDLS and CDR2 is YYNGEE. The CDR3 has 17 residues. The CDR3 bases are TGTGCCAGCAGCGTCTCCCAGACAGGAAATGGGGCCAACGTCCCGACTTTC. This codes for CASSVSQTGNGANVPTF.

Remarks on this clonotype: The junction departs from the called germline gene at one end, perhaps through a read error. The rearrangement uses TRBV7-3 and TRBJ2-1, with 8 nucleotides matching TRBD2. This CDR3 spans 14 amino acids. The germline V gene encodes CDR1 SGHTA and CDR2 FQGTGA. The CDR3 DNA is TGTGCCAGCAGCTTATACTCGGGAGGGAATGAGCGGTTCTTC. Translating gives CASSLYSGGNERFF.